The rows below give T cell receptor beta chains drawn from one sample of a study of cytomegalovirus exposure and HLA in healthy donors. Sequencing was performed with immunoSEQ multiplex PCR; in TCRdb, only in-frame clones are kept and a portion is missing. Found here are 250,000 to 350,000 clones, around 65% of them singletons; the top ten hold under 3%. The sequenced sample was PBMCs. The receptors derive from a female donor in good health and CMV-seronegative. CDR3s include the opening cysteine and the closing phenylalanine or tryptophan.

TRBV7-9,TRBJ1-1,CASTLGGQGTEAFF
TRBV7-2,TRBJ1-2,CASSSPFLYGYTF
TRBV18,TRBJ1-3,CASSPEQSGNTIYF
TRBV5-1,TRBJ1-1,CASSSRTGMNTEAFF
TRBV19,TRBJ1-5,CASSISQFTQHF
TRBV20-1,TRBJ1-1,CSAGHREAFF
TRBV28,TRBJ2-2,CASSLPGTGQGGANTGELFF
TRBV5-1,TRBJ2-1,CASSFLGTLHNEQFF
TRBV10-1,TRBJ2-2,CASSEGHTGELFF
TRBV9,TRBJ2-5,CASGGGTGGSQYF
TRBV4-2,TRBJ1-2,CASSQDRPGVYGYTF
TRBV9,TRBJ2-1,CASSEGEGYNEQFF
TRBV7-9,TRBJ1-5,CASSRDRVGNQLQHF
TRBV7-3,TRBJ2-1,CASSPRGSLSNEQFF
TRBV2,TRBJ1-2,CASEQAYGYTF
TRBV14,TRBJ2-1,CASSQLALAANFNEQFF
TRBV6-1,TRBJ2-3,CASSEVRSFSADTQYF
TRBV5-1,TRBJ2-1,CASSFSGLAGNEQFF
TRBV7-9,TRBJ2-5,CSSSLGLAGWSQETQYF
TRBV21-1,TRBJ1-4,CASSKIRDRVGKLFF
TRBV5-5,TRBJ2-2,CASSFGLAGNTGELFF
TRBV7-9,TRBJ2-1,CASSLQAGGVNEQFF
TRBV7-6,TRBJ2-7,CASSSRTGLAEQYF
TRBV27,TRBJ1-5,CASSALVLTGANRWPQHF
TRBV6-5,TRBJ2-7,CASAFTGTGGLEQYF
TRBV19,TRBJ2-5,CASRKREGAHQETQYF
TRBV5-6,TRBJ2-1,CASSFGAGDNEQFF
TRBV10-2,TRBJ1-1,CASSAGGWNTEAFF
TRBV7-9,TRBJ2-5,CASSTGTSGQETQYF
TRBV6-1,TRBJ2-1,CASSETGYEQFF
TRBV12-1,TRBJ2-7,CASSIWTGTPEQYF
TRBV5-1,TRBJ1-6,CASSPFAADDNSPLHF
TRBV6-5,TRBJ2-7,CASSYGTPYEQYF
TRBV28,TRBJ1-2,CASILSDRDHYGYTF
TRBV7-6,TRBJ2-1,CASSSPEGNYNEQFF
TRBV6-1,TRBJ2-5,CASRGQGWRGLAQYF
TRBV5-4,TRBJ2-7,CASSSGLAEHSSYEQYF
TRBV7-9,TRBJ1-2,CASSLRIDSLYGYTF
TRBV28,TRBJ2-7,CASSWLSYEQYF
TRBV5-1,TRBJ2-2,CASSLGRMNTGELFF
TRBV18,TRBJ1-5,CASSAQGLSNQPQHF
TRBV5-4,TRBJ1-5,CASSPGQGANQPQHF
TRBV27,TRBJ2-1,CASRDRGQPEQFF
TRBV28,TRBJ2-5,CASSPGTGKVVETQYF
TRBV18,TRBJ2-7,CASSLLAVGSPYEQYF
TRBV28,TRBJ1-1,CASILGSTEAFF
TRBV11-1,TRBJ2-3,CATRTSGISTDTQYF
TRBV6-6,TRBJ2-1,CASSLRDYHNEQFF
TRBV27,TRBJ2-7,CASSSPRQGGTYEQYF
TRBV7-6,TRBJ2-1,CASSPRLTSGTYNEQFF
TRBV6-1,TRBJ2-2,CASAPGEAGELFF
TRBV4-1,TRBJ2-1,CASSQDFSEYNEQFF